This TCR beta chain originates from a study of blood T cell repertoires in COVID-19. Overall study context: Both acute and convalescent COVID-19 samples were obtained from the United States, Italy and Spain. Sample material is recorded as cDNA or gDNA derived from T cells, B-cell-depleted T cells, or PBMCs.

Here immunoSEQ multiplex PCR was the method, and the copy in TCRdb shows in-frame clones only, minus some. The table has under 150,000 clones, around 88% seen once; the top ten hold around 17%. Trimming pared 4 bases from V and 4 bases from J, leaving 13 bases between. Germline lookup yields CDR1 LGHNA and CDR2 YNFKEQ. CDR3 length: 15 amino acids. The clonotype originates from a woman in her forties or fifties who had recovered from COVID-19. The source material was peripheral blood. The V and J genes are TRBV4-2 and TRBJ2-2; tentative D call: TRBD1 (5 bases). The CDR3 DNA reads TGTGCCAGCAGCCTGTCAGGGATTTTCACCGGGGAGCTGTTTTTT. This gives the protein CASSLSGIFTGELFF.